This T cell receptor (beta chain) was sequenced in a study of blood T cell repertoires in COVID-19. Turning to the study itself: For recovered donors of Cohort 3, there were two negative PCRs, clearance, or symptom resolution.

Germline V gives CDR1 WNHNN, CDR2 SYGVQD (reference sequence). Unmatched junction bases numbered 4, after V lost 2 bases and J lost 5 bases. This CDR3 comprises 15 residues. Clones were read by immunoSEQ multiplex PCR, and TCRdb kept only the in-frame ones, dropping some. This table holds a few hundred thousand clones, 70% to 90% found once. This chain joins TRBV10-1 and TRBJ2-1, with 9 bases fitting TRBD2. The receptor was derived from a man between 35 and 55 years old in a cohort exposed to, infected with or recovered from COVID-19 (not recorded which). The sequencing input was PBMCs or T cells enriched from blood (not recorded which). CDR3 in amino acids: CASSEGSGSNNEQFF. The CDR3 DNA reads TGCGCCAGCAGTGAGGGTAGCGGGAGCAACAATGAGCAGTTCTTC.